The sequence of this T cell receptor beta chain was determined in a study of blood T cell repertoires in COVID-19. Across the whole study: COVID-19 samples, acute and convalescent, were from the United States, Italy and Spain.

As processed by the authors: Researchers report that nucleated cell counts were estimated from reference gene primer amplification. Data came from immunoSEQ multiplex PCR; TCRdb stores just in-frame clones and leaves some out. The V and J calls and the clone size are those of that table, but D and trimming were determined from the DNA. The data contain approximately 270,000 clones, 70% to 90% of them singletons. The sample comprised peripheral blood. This TCR came from a man older than 75 with acute or convalescent COVID-19.

The CDR3 sequence is CASSIPGIRTGELFF. In DNA, the CDR3 is TGTGCCAGTAGTATACCAGGGATTCGAACCGGGGAGCTGTTTTTT. The chain has TRBV19 and TRBJ2-2; D is possibly TRBD1 (5 bases). V shed 2 bases and J shed 5 bases, with 12 bases lying between them. The CDR3 totals 15 residues. In germline, CDR1 is LNHDA, CDR2 SQIVND (reference sequence).